The clone carrying this TCR beta chain was recorded once. Its antigen remains unknown. The entry originates in a study of T cells in Graves' hyperthyroidism and ophthalmopathy. Broader study findings: Most thyroid clonotypes expanded above 0.001 were also detected in blood. Median prediction lead before ophthalmopathy onset was 6 to 8 months with the model.

Amplified regions were TCR beta CDR3 sequences from RNA transcripts. During a first-round RT-PCR of the TCR CDR3, the HTBI primer set was used. TCRdb fed the multiplex PCR reads into MiXCR, producing one record per CDR3 protein. This table has 600,000 or so distinct CDR3 sequences, roughly 46% appearing once. The CDR3 sequence is 17 residues long. Germline CDR1 SNHLY, CDR2 FYNNEI. V shed 6 bases and J 2 bases; nucleotides not matched to a gene: 8. The sequencing input was peripheral blood or thyroid tissue (not recorded which). The chain employs TRBV2 and TRBJ1-6, with TRBD1 identical over 9 bases. The TCR was taken from a woman aged 18-35 years with Graves' hyperthyroidism. Written as DNA, the CDR3 is TGTGCCAGCAGCCGACAGGGGGGTAGCACCTATAATTCACCCCTCCACTTT. This encodes CASSRQGGSTYNSPLHF. Filled out from reference TRBV2 and TRBJ1-6, the complete variable domain reads EPEVTQTPSHQVTQMGQEVILRCVPISNHLYFYWYRQILGQKVEFLVSFYNNEISEKSEIFDDQFSVERPDGSNFTLKIRSTKLEDSAMYFCASSRQGGSTYNSPLHFGNGTRLTVT.